A single sample gave rise to the 25 T cell receptor beta chains below, sequenced in a study of sequential checkpoint blockade in melanoma. Profiling relied on immunoSEQ multiplex PCR, and the TCRdb table lists in-frame clones only, not all of them. This table holds 9,000 to 13,000 clones, about two thirds found once. As for treatment: randomized to nivolumab then ipilimumab (arm A) or the reverse (arm B). Sequences were derived from CD8+ T cells sorted from blood (inferred from file names), sampled from a patient given nivolumab and ipilimumab in sequence. The source of these receptors is a human donor with melanoma.

This clone was seen only a few times. This sequence joins TRBV7-6 and TRBJ2-1; D perhaps matches TRBD1 (5 bases). This CDR3 is 12 amino acids long. Per germline, CDR1 SGHVS and CDR2 FNYEAQ. The V end lost 6 bases, the J end lost 5 bases, and 8 bases lay between the germline ends. The CDR3 DNA follows: TGTGCCAGCAGTCCAGGGCACAATGAGCAGTTCTTC. Translation gives CASSPGHNEQFF.

This sequence joins TRBV21-1 and TRBJ1-5; the table's D call, TRBD1, was not checked against the DNA. TRBV21-1 is flagged as a pseudogene. The CDR3 loop spans 15 amino acids. The CDR3 sequence: CASSIFPRGNQPQHF. The CDR3, as DNA: TGTGCCAGCAGCATCTTTCCCAGGGGCAATCAGCCCCAGCATTTT.

The genes are TRBV2 and TRBJ2-3, with 10 bases matching TRBD2. J was trimmed by 5 bases and V by 0 bases; bases with no gene match: 5. This CDR3 is 16 amino acids long. Germline-derived CDR1 and CDR2 are SNHLY and FYNNEI. CDR3 in DNA: TGTGCCAGCAGTGAAGCTAGCGGGGGGCAAGGAGATACGCAGTATTTT. This translates into CASSEASGGQGDTQYF.

The sample holds one count of this clone. The chain joins TRBV27 to TRBJ1-1; TRBD1 is a possible D gene (5 bases). V was clipped by 6 bases and J by 3 bases, with 14 bases between them. The length of the CDR3 is 14 residues. Per germline, CDR1 MNHEY and CDR2 SMNVEV (reference sequence). The DNA of the CDR3 is TGTGCCAGCAGGATCCAGGGTTACGACACTGAAGCTTTCTTT. The encoded protein is CASRIQGYDTEAFF.

The chain carries TRBV30 and TRBJ1-1; 7 nucleotides align to TRBD1. Germline assignment: CDR1 GTSNPN and CDR2 SVGIG (reference sequence). The CDR3 covers 13 residues. J gave up 4 bases and V 5 bases, and 7 bases lay outside the gene matches. The CDR3 is CAWATRGSTEAFF. The CDR3 DNA is TGTGCCTGGGCTACCAGGGGGAGCACTGAAGCTTTCTTT.

The chain combines TRBV7-9 with TRBJ2-7; possibly TRBD2 for D (7 bases). CDR1 is SEHNR and CDR2 is FQNEAQ in the germline V gene (reference sequence). CDR3 length: 16 residues. V lost 4 bases, J lost 3 bases, and 19 bases lay in between. Written as DNA, the CDR3 is TGTGCCAGCAGCTCCTTGTGGGGGCGCGGGAGCTACGAGCAGTACTTC. This translates into CASSSLWGRGSYEQYF.

This chain's CDR3 is CASSSVVDTGELFF. CDR3 in DNA: TGTGCCAGCAGTTCGGTCGTAGACACCGGGGAGCTGTTTTTT. This chain connects TRBV6-6 to TRBJ2-2; D call uncertain. The V end was cut by 4 bases, the J end by 3 bases, with 9 bases between. The germline V gene encodes CDR1 MNHNY and CDR2 SVGAGI (reference sequence). The CDR3 has 14 residues.

The rearrangement links TRBV25-1 to TRBJ1-3; maybe TRBD1 (5 bases). The CDR3 has 16 amino acids. V lost 7 bases, J lost 0 bases, and 16 bases lay in between. Germline assignment: CDR1 MGHDK and CDR2 SYGVNS. This CDR3 reads CASNGPGGGSGNTIYF. The CDR3 DNA reads as TGTGCCAGCAATGGGCCGGGGGGTGGCTCTGGAAACACCATATATTTT.

This clone has only a few counts. The chain links TRBV7-8 to TRBJ2-5; 9 nucleotides align to TRBD1. Germline V gene lookup returns CDR1 SGHVS and CDR2 FQNEAQ. V lost 3 bases, J lost 7 bases, and 3 bases stayed unmatched. The CDR3 has 13 amino acids. CDR3 coding DNA: TGTGCCAGCAGCTTGGACAGGGGCGGGACCCAGTACTTC. Its translation: CASSLDRGGTQYF.

The CDR3 bases are TGTGCCAGCCACAGGTCCTCTGGGGCCAACGTCCTGACTTTC. Translated, it gives CASHRSSGANVLTF. The chain employs TRBV7-8 and TRBJ2-6; TRBD1 is a possible D gene (5 bases). The germline V gene has CDR1 SGHVS and CDR2 FQNEAQ. Trimming removed 8 bases at V and 0 bases at J, with 8 bases between. This CDR3 has 14 residues. The whole variable domain, filled in from reference TRBV7-8 and TRBJ2-6, reads GAGVSQSPRYKVAKRGQDVALRCDPISGHVSLFWYQQALGQGPEFLTYFQNEAQLDKSGLPSDRFFAERPEGSVSTLKIQRTQQEDSAVYLCASHRSSGANVLTFGAGSRLTVL.

This chain uses TRBV7-8 with TRBJ2-2, with D possibly being TRBD1 (6 bases). V gave up 1 base and J gave up 5 bases, with 8 bases separating them. Germline assignment: CDR1 SGHVS and CDR2 FQNEAQ. CDR3 length equals 14 residues. The CDR3 protein is CASSLVGATGELFF. The DNA for the CDR3 is TGTGCCAGCAGCTTAGTGGGGGCGACCGGGGAGCTGTTTTTT. Full variable domain (missing parts from reference TRBV7-8 and TRBJ2-2): GAGVSQSPRYKVAKRGQDVALRCDPISGHVSLFWYQQALGQGPEFLTYFQNEAQLDKSGLPSDRFFAERPEGSVSTLKIQRTQQEDSAVYLCASSLVGATGELFFGEGSRLTVL.

The chain joins TRBV27 to TRBJ1-4; D is unclear. The V end lost 6 bases, the J end lost 5 bases, and 19 bases lay between the germline ends. Looked up from germline, CDR1 is MNHEY and CDR2 is SMNVEV (reference sequence). The CDR3 runs 16 residues. DNA for the CDR3: TGTGCCAGCAGACCGATTTCCCAAGCTAACAATGAAAAACTGTTTTTT. This gives the protein CASRPISQANNEKLFF. Complete variable domain (other parts from reference TRBV27 and TRBJ1-4): EAQVTQNPRYLITVTGKKLTVTCSQNMNHEYMSWYRQDPGLGLRQIYYSMNVEVTDKGDVPEGYKVSRKEKRNFPLILESPSPNQTSLYFCASRPISQANNEKLFFGSGTQLSVL.

This CDR3 reads CASSLRDRASYEQYF. In DNA form, the CDR3 reads TGCGCCAGCAGCCTCCGGGACAGAGCCTCCTACGAGCAGTACTTC. V usage is TRBV5-1 and J usage is TRBJ2-7, with 7 bases lining up with TRBD1. The CDR3 is 15 residues long. Germline V gene lookup returns CDR1 SGHRS and CDR2 YFSETQ. Trimming took 4 bases from V and 0 from J; bases not matched to a gene: 7. Full variable domain (outside the CDR3, taken from reference TRBV5-1 and TRBJ2-7): KAGVTQTPRYLIKTRGQQVTLSCSPISGHRSVSWYQQTPGQGLQFLFEYFSETQRNKGNFPGRFSGRQFSNSRSEMNVSTLELGDSALYLCASSLRDRASYEQYFGPGTRLTVT.

CDR3 sequence reads: CASRSYNRGPYGYTF. In nucleotides, the CDR3 is TGTGCCAGTAGAAGTTATAACAGGGGGCCCTATGGCTACACCTTC. This chain links TRBV19 with TRBJ1-2, with 9 bases identical to TRBD1. Germline lookup yields CDR1 LNHDA and CDR2 SQIVND (reference sequence). The V segment lost 6 bases and the J segment 4 bases; nucleotides outside the gene matches: 9. The CDR3 loop spans 15 amino acids.

The chain joins TRBV4-1 to TRBJ2-3, with D perhaps TRBD1 (7 bases). The V gene's germline CDR1 is MGHRA and CDR2 YSYEKL. The V end lost 8 bases, the J end lost 2 bases, and 23 bases lay between the germline ends. The CDR3 spans 17 residues. CDR3 nucleotides: TGCGCCAGCGGAAACCGCCCAGGGGGAGGACTCACAGATACGCAGTATTTT. It encodes CASGNRPGGGLTDTQYF.

The chain recombines TRBV4-2 with TRBJ2-3; D is unresolved. CDR1 is LGHNA, CDR2 YNFKEQ, per germline. This CDR3 contains 13 residues. Trimming took 0 bases from V and 4 from J, leaving 5 bases between them. The CDR3 DNA is TGTGCCAGCAGCCAAGACTACTCAGATACGCAGTATTTT. Protein product: CASSQDYSDTQYF.

This chain uses TRBV5-6 with TRBJ1-5, with no clear D. This CDR3 has 18 amino acids. Per germline, CDR1 SGHDT and CDR2 YYEEEE. The V end was cut by 1 base, the J end by 0 bases, with 17 bases between. CDR3 bases: TGTGCCAGCAGCTTGTTTGGCCCTTCGAGCGGTAGCAATCAGCCCCAGCATTTT. Translation: CASSLFGPSSGSNQPQHF.

This clone was picked up a small number of times. The V call is TRBV16, the J call TRBJ1-6; D call uncertain. Trimming removed 3 bases from V and 5 bases from J, with 11 bases in between. The germline V gene encodes CDR1 KGHSY and CDR2 FQNENV. This CDR3 is built from 15 residues. In DNA form, the CDR3 reads TGTGCCAGCAGCCAGAGGAGGGCTCATAATTCACCCCTCCACTTT. This translates into CASSQRRAHNSPLHF.

As DNA, the CDR3 is TGTGCCAGCAGCGTCTACGAAGGGGGAAACTATGGCTACACCTTC. Its protein is CASSVYEGGNYGYTF. This rearrangement joins TRBV9 to TRBJ1-2; possibly TRBD1 for D (6 bases). The V end lost 2 bases, the J end lost 2 bases, and 13 bases lay between the germline ends. In germline, CDR1 is SGDLS, CDR2 YYNGEE. This CDR3 has 15 residues.

This chain uses TRBV7-2 with TRBJ2-7; a possible D gene is TRBD1 (5 bases). The CDR3 loop spans 14 amino acids. Germline V gives CDR1 SGHTA, CDR2 FQGNSA. With 1 base removed from V and 4 bases from J, the gap between germline ends came to 11 bases. The CDR3 reads CASSLESQGYEQYF. The DNA of the CDR3 is TGTGCCAGCAGCTTAGAGTCCCAGGGTTACGAGCAGTACTTC.

The sample holds a few counts of this clone. The chain links TRBV4-3 to TRBJ2-4, with D perhaps matching TRBD1 (5 bases). CDR3 length: 15 residues. V lost 4 bases and J lost 4, with 14 bases in between. Germline V lookup: CDR1 LGHNA, CDR2 YSLEER. The CDR3 region is CASSPRRAGKNIQYF. Written as DNA, the CDR3 is TGCGCCAGCAGCCCCCGACGGGCAGGGAAAAACATTCAGTACTTC.

In its sample, this clone was seen a few times. This chain joins TRBV13 and TRBJ1-1, with 7 positions matching TRBD1. The trim removed 2 bases at V and 5 bases at J, leaving 2 bases unmatched. CDR1 and CDR2 from the germline V gene are PRHDT and FYEKMQ (reference sequence). The CDR3 contains 13 residues. The CDR3 protein is CASSLSGGTEAFF. The CDR3 DNA reads TGTGCCAGCAGCTTATCAGGGGGGACTGAAGCTTTCTTT.

The chain joins TRBV5-4 to TRBJ2-1; 12 positions match TRBD2. Looked up from germline, CDR1 is SGHNT and CDR2 is YYREEE (reference sequence). J was trimmed by 6 bases and V by 4 bases; bases with no gene match: 5. CDR3 length equals 15 residues. Written as DNA, the CDR3 is TGTGCCAGCAGCCCGGGACTAGCGGGCCCCAATGAGCAGTTCTTC. Protein: CASSPGLAGPNEQFF.

This chain joins TRBV7-8 and TRBJ2-1; perhaps TRBD2 as D (5 bases). Germline lookup yields CDR1 SGHVS and CDR2 FQNEAQ. Trimming cost V 0 bases and J 0 bases, with 9 bases left between them. The CDR3 covers 16 residues. CDR3 DNA: TGTGCCAGCAGCTTAGCGCCTAGCCACTCCTACAATGAGCAGTTCTTC. It translates to CASSLAPSHSYNEQFF. Full variable domain (rest looked up from reference TRBV7-8 and TRBJ2-1): GAGVSQSPRYKVAKRGQDVALRCDPISGHVSLFWYQQALGQGPEFLTYFQNEAQLDKSGLPSDRFFAERPEGSVSTLKIQRTQQEDSAVYLCASSLAPSHSYNEQFFGPGTRLTVL.

In its sample, this clone was seen a few times. V usage is TRBV10-3 and J usage is TRBJ2-7; D is possibly TRBD1 (6 bases). The V gene lost 2 bases and the J gene lost 10 bases, with 12 bases spanning the gap. The CDR3 covers 12 residues. Germline V gene sequence: CDR1 ENHRY, CDR2 SYGVKD. The CDR3 region is CAISEGQPNQYF. The CDR3 region has the DNA TGTGCCATCAGTGAGGGACAGCCAAACCAGTACTTC.